These 15 T cell receptor beta chains originate from one sample sequenced in a study of immune heterogeneity within non-small cell lung tumors. A multiplex PCR containing 32 V primers and 13 J primers was used to amplify TCR beta CDR3. From the multiplex PCR reads, TCRdb called clonotypes with MiXCR, one entry per CDR3 protein. This table has approximately 9,600 distinct CDR3 sequences, about 30% appearing once. Genomic DNA from bulk tumor acted as the template, and roughly 0.55 ug was loaded per sample. In surgery, several biopsies were collected from each primary tumor at widely spaced sites. These patients got curative surgery after being newly diagnosed with untreated non-small cell lung cancer. The sample comprised lung tumor tissue. These receptors all come from a woman in her forties or fifties with non-small cell lung cancer.

In its sample, this clonotype ranks as medium-sized. This chain links TRBV4-1 with TRBJ2-7; 9 positions agree with TRBD1. The germline gives CDR1 MGHRA, CDR2 YSYEKL. The trim removed 6 bases at V and 4 bases at J, leaving 10 bases unmatched. The CDR3 covers 15 residues. CDR3 DNA: TGCGCCAGCAGTGCCGGGACAGGGAATAGGTACGAGCAGTACTTC. Its translation: CASSAGTGNRYEQYF.

In its sample, this clonotype ranks as medium-sized. The DNA for the CDR3 is TGTGCCAGCAGTAACGACGGGAACTATGGCTACACCTTC. Amino acid sequence: CASSNDGNYGYTF. This chain connects TRBV28 to TRBJ1-2, with unresolved D. Germline V gene data show CDR1 as MDHEN and CDR2 as SYDVKM. With 5 bases removed from V and 2 bases from J, the gap between germline ends came to 9 bases. This CDR3 region has 13 residues.

This clonotype was observed at least ten times. The chain couples TRBV11-3 to TRBJ2-1; 12 positions match TRBD2. V gave up 4 bases and J gave up 13 bases; unmatched junction bases: 11. This CDR3 has 15 residues. Germline-derived CDR1 and CDR2 are SGHNT and YENEEA. CDR3 protein: CASSSSGGASQAQFF. CDR3 sequence (DNA): TGTGCCAGCAGCTCTAGCGGGGGGGCCTCCCAGGCCCAGTTCTTC.

Comment on this clonotype: This could be a read error, since a much larger clone is one nucleotide away. The CDR3, as DNA: TGTGCCAGCATTATGGGTGGTGGAAACACTGAAGCTTTCTTT. Protein product: CASIMGGGNTEAFF. The chain couples TRBV7-2 to TRBJ1-1; D gene unclear. This CDR3 is built from 14 residues. V lost 7 bases and J 2 bases, leaving 14 bases between the germline ends. CDR1 SGHTA and CDR2 FQGNSA come from the germline V gene.

The V call is TRBV29-1, the J call TRBJ1-1, with a tentative D call TRBD1 (6 bases). Trimming removed 5 bases from V and 5 bases from J, with 21 bases in between. The CDR3 totals 15 residues. CDR1 is SQVTM, CDR2 ANQGSEA, per germline. CDR3 sequence (DNA): TGCAGCGTTAATGGGGGAGGACAGAGGGAAACTGAAGCTTTCTTT. Encoded protein: CSVNGGGQRETEAFF.

The V and J genes are TRBV10-3 and TRBJ1-1; 7 bases align to TRBD1. The J segment lost 4 bases and the V segment lost 10 bases, leaving 12 bases of the junction unmatched. Germline V CDR1 and CDR2: ENHRY, SYGVKD. The CDR3 covers 14 residues. CDR3 nucleotide sequence: TGTGCCACCGCCAGGGGGGAAGGGGGCACTGAAGCTTTCTTT. It codes for CATARGEGGTEAFF.

Comments on this clonotype: One end of the junction does not line up with germline, which may come from a read error. V gene TRBV20-1 combines with J gene TRBJ1-4; 7 nucleotides align to TRBD1. In germline, CDR1 is DFQATT, CDR2 SNEGSKA (reference sequence). The CDR3 has 16 residues. CDR3 amino acids: CRARSGSGQTHEKLFF. The CDR3 nucleotides are TGCCGTGCTAGAAGTGGCTCGGGACAGACGCATGAAAAACTGTTTTTT.

This clonotype has a count of ten or more. CDR3 bases: TGTGCCAGCACCCCGGGACAGCTGGCTATGGGCTACACCTTC. This gives the protein CASTPGQLAMGYTF. The rearrangement links TRBV28 to TRBJ1-2; 7 bases are shared with TRBD1. The CDR3 has 14 residues. Trimming took 7 bases from V and 8 from J; bases not matched to a gene: 13. The germline CDR1 and CDR2 sequences are MDHEN and SYDVKM.

This clonotype was observed many times. The chain recombines TRBV5-1 with TRBJ2-6; the D gene is possibly TRBD2 (5 bases). Looked up from germline, CDR1 is SGHRS and CDR2 is YFSETQ. The CDR3 is 15 residues long. V lost 4 bases, J lost 0 bases, and 8 bases lay in between. The CDR3 sequence: CASSQGSSGANVLTF. For the CDR3, the DNA is TGCGCCAGCAGCCAAGGGAGCTCTGGGGCCAACGTCCTGACTTTC.

This clonotype is labeled as medium-sized. The chain uses TRBV2 and TRBJ1-2; D call uncertain. The CDR3 covers 13 residues. The germline V and J ends were trimmed by 6 bases and 4 bases, with 12 bases remaining between them. CDR1 is SNHLY and CDR2 is FYNNEI in the germline V gene. The DNA for the CDR3 is TGTGCCAGCAGAGTTCCCGGCCTCTATGGCTACACCTTC. Translation: CASRVPGLYGYTF.

This clonotype was recorded at least ten times. The chain is built from TRBV15 and TRBJ2-7; 7 nucleotides match TRBD1. The V and J ends lost 8 bases and 3 bases, in that order; junction bases with no gene match: 7. The CDR3 contains 13 residues. Germline loops: CDR1 LNHNV, CDR2 YYDKDF (reference sequence). CDR3 coding DNA: TGTGCCACCCAAGCGGCAGGGGGCTACGAGCAGTACTTC. It encodes CATQAAGGYEQYF.

This chain joins TRBV19 and TRBJ2-4; D is undetermined. V was shortened by 4 bases and J by 0 bases, with 4 bases between the two germline ends. This CDR3 has 13 amino acids. The germline V gene encodes CDR1 LNHDA and CDR2 SQIVND (reference sequence). The CDR3 sequence is CASSRKAKNIQYF. CDR3 bases: TGTGCCAGTAGTAGAAAAGCCAAAAACATTCAGTACTTC.

This clonotype is medium-sized within its sample. V gene TRBV20-1 combines with J gene TRBJ1-6, with 8 positions matching TRBD1. Trimming removed 3 bases from V and 9 bases from J; junction bases left unmatched: 7. This CDR3 spans 14 amino acids. Germline-derived CDR1 and CDR2 are DFQATT and SNEGSKA (reference sequence). The CDR3 region has the DNA TGCAGTGCTAGGGTGACAGGGGTGGGTTCACCCCTCCACTTT. It yields the protein CSARVTGVGSPLHF.

This clonotype was counted once. The chain recombines TRBV18 with TRBJ2-1; D may be TRBD1 (6 bases). The CDR3 extends over 14 amino acids. Germline CDR1 reads KGHSH; CDR2 reads LQKENI. With 6 bases removed from V and 5 bases from J, the gap between germline ends came to 14 bases. The CDR3 DNA reads as TGTGCCAGCTCCCCCCGGGACATGGACAATGAGCAGTTCTTC. Its protein product is CASSPRDMDNEQFF.

This clonotype was seen repeatedly, ten times or more. The chain links TRBV20-1 to TRBJ2-5, with a weak D call TRBD1 (6 bases). Deletions cut 7 bases from V and 5 bases from J, with 14 bases between. The CDR3 has 12 residues. Germline assignment: CDR1 DFQATT and CDR2 SNEGSKA (reference sequence). The DNA of the CDR3 is TGCAGTGGGACCCGGGACACCGAGACCCAGTACTTC. Translated: CSGTRDTETQYF.